A selection of T cell receptor beta chains follows, all from one sample in a study of blood T cell repertoires in COVID-19. Only in-frame clones appear in the TCRdb table, and some are missing; sequencing was by immunoSEQ multiplex PCR. This table has about 98,000 clones, approximately 86% appearing once. Sequencing was carried out using peripheral blood. These receptors all stem from a man aged 50 to 60 with acute or convalescent COVID-19. Both conserved end residues are trimmed from each CDR3.

j_call	v_call	cdr3_aa
TRBJ1-5	TRBV18	ASSPEKDRGDQPQH
TRBJ2-7	TRBV6-6	ASSSSLAGSYEQY
TRBJ1-2	TRBV9	ASSASNYGYT
TRBJ1-2	TRBV2	ASSLRDIGYT
TRBJ1-2	TRBV5-4	ASSGWDTTAGYT
TRBJ1-1	TRBV19	ASSFQRTGTEAF
TRBJ2-3	TRBV2	ASRPSGGSDTQY
TRBJ2-5	TRBV9	ASSVGTQETQY
TRBJ2-7	TRBV27	APQSGRAPPYEQY
TRBJ1-4	TRBV7-6	ASSLAPGTGGGTNEKLF
TRBJ2-5	TRBV11-2	ASSRRTWTSGIETQY
TRBJ2-1	TRBV10-2	ASRTGGGNEQF
TRBJ1-5	TRBV19	ASSTSDTYQPQH
TRBJ2-1	TRBV5-1	ASSLILAEEQF
TRBJ2-1	TRBV24-1	ATYSPGLAGKEQF
TRBJ2-2	TRBV7-2	ASSTGNTGELF
TRBJ1-4	TRBV18	ASSPPNALDSNEKLF
TRBJ1-1	TRBV7-9	ASSLVEIRGTEAF
TRBJ2-3	TRBV4-1	ASRLPRNTQY
TRBJ2-7	TRBV7-9	ASSSRDFSYEQY
TRBJ1-1	TRBV6-1	ASSEGTGLGYTEAF
TRBJ1-3	TRBV29-1	SVEDRPGNTIY
TRBJ2-7	TRBV6-6	ASSKTIAGLTYEQY
TRBJ1-1	TRBV27	ASKGQGASTEAF
TRBJ2-7	TRBV25-1	ASSESARGGRHEQY
TRBJ1-1	TRBV18	ASSQTGGGGRIAF
TRBJ1-1	TRBV19	ASSIGQGNTEAF
TRBJ1-3	TRBV18	ASSLYSSGNTIY